This TCR beta chain was profiled in a study of shared clonotypes between healthy human individuals. V was trimmed by 7 bases and J by 3 bases, leaving 9 bases between them. Per the germline V gene, CDR1 is DFQATT and CDR2 is SNEGSKA (reference sequence). This CDR3 is built from 11 residues. This clone appeared a few times. Repertoires were generated with immunoSEQ multiplex PCR, while TCRdb's copy carries only in-frame clones and drops some. The table has about 490,000 clones, around three quarters seen once; the top ten hold less than 15%. This receptor was obtained from a middle-aged woman in good health. Some clones in this sample may be carry-over from other donors' samples. The sequenced sample consisted of PBMCs. The V and J genes are TRBV20-1 and TRBJ1-1; unclear D gene. For the CDR3, the DNA is TGCAGTGTCGTTGCGCACACTGAAGCTTTCTTT. It specifies CSVVAHTEAFF.